This T cell receptor beta chain was found in a study of T cells in Graves' hyperthyroidism and ophthalmopathy. In germline, CDR1 is LNHDA, CDR2 SQIVND (reference sequence). This CDR3 region has 13 residues. The V end lost 3 bases, the J end lost 4 bases, and 10 bases lay between the germline ends. TCR beta CDR3 regions were amplified from RNA. In the first-round RT-PCR of the TCR CDR3, the HTBI primer set was used. TCRdb itself ran the multiplex PCR reads through MiXCR, one entry per CDR3 protein. Here the sample spans 250,000 to 400,000 distinct CDR3 sequences, roughly an eighth being singletons. The study excluded patients with uncontrolled infection, other autoimmune disease, pregnancy or lactation. This clonotype was counted a few times.

The genes are TRBV19 and TRBJ2-7, with unresolved D. The specimen was blood. This receptor was taken from a woman in her thirties or forties with Graves' ophthalmopathy. Written as DNA, the CDR3 is TGTGCCAGTAGTATGGGTAGCAAGTACGAGCAGTACTTC. Its translation is CASSMGSKYEQYF.